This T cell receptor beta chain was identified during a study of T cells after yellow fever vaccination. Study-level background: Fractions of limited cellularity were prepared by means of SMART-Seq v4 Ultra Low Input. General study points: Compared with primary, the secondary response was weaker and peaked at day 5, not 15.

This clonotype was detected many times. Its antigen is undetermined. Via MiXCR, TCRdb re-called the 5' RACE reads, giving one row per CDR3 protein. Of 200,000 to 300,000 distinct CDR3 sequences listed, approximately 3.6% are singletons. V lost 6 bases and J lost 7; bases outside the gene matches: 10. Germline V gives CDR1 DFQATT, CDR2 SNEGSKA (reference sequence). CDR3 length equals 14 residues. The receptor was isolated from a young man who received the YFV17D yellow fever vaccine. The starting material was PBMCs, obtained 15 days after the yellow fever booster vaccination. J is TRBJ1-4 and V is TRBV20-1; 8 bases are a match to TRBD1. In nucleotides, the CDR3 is TGCAGTGCCACTACGACAGGGGATGGTGAAAAACTGTTTTTT. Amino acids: CSATTTGDGEKLFF.